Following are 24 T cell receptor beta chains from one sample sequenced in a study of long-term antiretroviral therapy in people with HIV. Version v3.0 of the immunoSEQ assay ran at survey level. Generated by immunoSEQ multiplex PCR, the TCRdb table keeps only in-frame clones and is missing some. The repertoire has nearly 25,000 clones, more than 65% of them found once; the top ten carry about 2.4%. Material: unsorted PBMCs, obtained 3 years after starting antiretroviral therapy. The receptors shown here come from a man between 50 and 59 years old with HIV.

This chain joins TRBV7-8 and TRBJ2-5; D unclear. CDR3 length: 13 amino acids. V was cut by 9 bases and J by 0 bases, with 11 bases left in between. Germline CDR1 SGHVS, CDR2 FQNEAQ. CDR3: CASFPRHQETQYF. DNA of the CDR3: TGTGCCAGTTTCCCGCGCCACCAAGAGACCCAGTACTTC. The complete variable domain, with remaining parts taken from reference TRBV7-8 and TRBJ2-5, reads GAGVSQSPRYKVAKRGQDVALRCDPISGHVSLFWYQQALGQGPEFLTYFQNEAQLDKSGLPSDRFFAERPEGSVSTLKIQRTQQEDSAVYLCASFPRHQETQYFGPGTRLLVL.

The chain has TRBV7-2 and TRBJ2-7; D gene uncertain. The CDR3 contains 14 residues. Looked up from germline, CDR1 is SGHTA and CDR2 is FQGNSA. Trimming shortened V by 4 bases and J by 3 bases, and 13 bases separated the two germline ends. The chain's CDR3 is CASSSQVNLYEQYF. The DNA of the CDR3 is TGTGCCAGCAGCTCCCAGGTCAATCTCTACGAGCAGTACTTC.

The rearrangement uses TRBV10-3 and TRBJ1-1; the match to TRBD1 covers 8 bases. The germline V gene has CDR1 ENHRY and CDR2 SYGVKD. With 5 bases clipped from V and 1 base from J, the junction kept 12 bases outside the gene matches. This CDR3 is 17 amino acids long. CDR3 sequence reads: CAISTSGTGNWNTEAFF. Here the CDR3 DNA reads TGTGCCATCAGTACCTCTGGGACAGGAAACTGGAACACTGAAGCTTTCTTT.

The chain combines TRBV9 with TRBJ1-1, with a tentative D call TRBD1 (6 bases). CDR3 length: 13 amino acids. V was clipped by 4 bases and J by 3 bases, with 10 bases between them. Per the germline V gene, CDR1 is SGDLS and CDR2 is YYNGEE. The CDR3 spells CASSQDSDTEAFF. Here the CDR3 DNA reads TGTGCCAGCAGCCAGGACAGTGACACTGAAGCTTTCTTT.

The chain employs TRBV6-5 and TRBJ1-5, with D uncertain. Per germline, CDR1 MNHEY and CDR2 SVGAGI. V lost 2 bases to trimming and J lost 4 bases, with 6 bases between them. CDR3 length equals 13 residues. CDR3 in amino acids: CASSYTQNQPQHF. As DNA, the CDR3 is TGTGCCAGCAGTTACACTCAGAATCAGCCCCAGCATTTT.

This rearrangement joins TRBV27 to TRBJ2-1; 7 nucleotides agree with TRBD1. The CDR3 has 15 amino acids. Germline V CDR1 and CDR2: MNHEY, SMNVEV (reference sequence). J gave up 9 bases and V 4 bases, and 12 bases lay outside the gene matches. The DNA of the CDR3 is TGTGCCAGCAGTTCTCAAACCGGGACAGTACTTGAGCAGTTCTTC. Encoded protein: CASSSQTGTVLEQFF.

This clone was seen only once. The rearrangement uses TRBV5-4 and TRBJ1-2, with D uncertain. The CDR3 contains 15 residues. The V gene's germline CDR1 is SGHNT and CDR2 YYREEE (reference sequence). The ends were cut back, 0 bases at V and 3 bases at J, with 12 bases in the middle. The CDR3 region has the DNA TGTGCCAGCAGCTTGGCTCCTGGAATTGACTATGGCTACACCTTC. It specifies CASSLAPGIDYGYTF.

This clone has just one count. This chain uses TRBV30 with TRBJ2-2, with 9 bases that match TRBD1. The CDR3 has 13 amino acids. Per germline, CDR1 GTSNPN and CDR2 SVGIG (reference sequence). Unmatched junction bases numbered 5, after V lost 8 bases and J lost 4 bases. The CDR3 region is CARQDRGTGELFF. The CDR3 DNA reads TGTGCCCGGCAGGACAGGGGCACCGGGGAGCTGTTTTTT.

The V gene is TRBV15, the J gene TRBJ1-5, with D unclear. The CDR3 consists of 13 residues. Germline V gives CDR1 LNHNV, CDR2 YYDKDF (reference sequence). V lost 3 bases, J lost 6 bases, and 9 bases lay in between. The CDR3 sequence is CATSSPFGQPQHF. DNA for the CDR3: TGTGCCACCAGCAGCCCTTTTGGTCAGCCCCAGCATTTT.

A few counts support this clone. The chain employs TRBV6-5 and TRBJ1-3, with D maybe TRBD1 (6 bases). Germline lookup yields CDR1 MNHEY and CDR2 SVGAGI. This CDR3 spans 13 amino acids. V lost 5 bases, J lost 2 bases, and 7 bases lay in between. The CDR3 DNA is TGTGCCAGCAGTACAGGGACTGGAAACACCATATATTTT. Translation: CASSTGTGNTIYF.

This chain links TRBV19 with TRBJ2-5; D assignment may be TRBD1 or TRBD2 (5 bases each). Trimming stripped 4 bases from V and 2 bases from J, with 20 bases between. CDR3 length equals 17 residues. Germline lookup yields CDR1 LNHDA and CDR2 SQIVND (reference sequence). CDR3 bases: TGTGCCAGTAGTAAGTCCCCTCCGGGGACGGGTCAAGAGACCCAGTACTTC. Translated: CASSKSPPGTGQETQYF.

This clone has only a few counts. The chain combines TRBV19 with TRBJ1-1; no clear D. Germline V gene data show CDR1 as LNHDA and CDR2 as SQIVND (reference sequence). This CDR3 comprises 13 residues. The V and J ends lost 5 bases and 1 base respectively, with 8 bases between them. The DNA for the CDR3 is TGTGCCAGTAGTGCGACCTGGAACACTGAAGCTTTCTTT. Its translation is CASSATWNTEAFF.

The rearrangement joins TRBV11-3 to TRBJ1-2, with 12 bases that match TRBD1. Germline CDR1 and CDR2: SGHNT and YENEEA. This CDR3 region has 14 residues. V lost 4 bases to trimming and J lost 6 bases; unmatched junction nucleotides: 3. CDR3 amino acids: CASSSWDRGHGYTF. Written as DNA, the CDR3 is TGTGCCAGCAGCTCCTGGGACAGGGGGCATGGCTACACCTTC. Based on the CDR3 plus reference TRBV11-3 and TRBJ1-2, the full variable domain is EAGVVQSPRYKIIEKKQPVAFWCNPISGHNTLYWYLQNLGQGPELLIRYENEEAVDDSQLPKDRFSAERLKGVDSTLKIQPAELGDSAVYLCASSSWDRGHGYTFGSGTRLTVV.

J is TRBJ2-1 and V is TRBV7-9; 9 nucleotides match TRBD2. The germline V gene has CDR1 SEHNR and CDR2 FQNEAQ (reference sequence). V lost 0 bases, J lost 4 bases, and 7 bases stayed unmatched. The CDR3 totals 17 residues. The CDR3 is CASSLAHLLAGYNEQFF. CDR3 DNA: TGTGCCAGCAGCTTAGCCCACCTTCTAGCGGGGTACAATGAGCAGTTCTTC.

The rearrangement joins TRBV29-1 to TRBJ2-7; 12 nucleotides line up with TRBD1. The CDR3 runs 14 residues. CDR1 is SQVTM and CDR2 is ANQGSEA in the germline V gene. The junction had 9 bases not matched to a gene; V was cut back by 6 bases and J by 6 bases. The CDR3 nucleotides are TGCAGCGTCTCCAGGGGACAGGGGGCGGCCGAGCAGTACTTC. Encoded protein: CSVSRGQGAAEQYF.

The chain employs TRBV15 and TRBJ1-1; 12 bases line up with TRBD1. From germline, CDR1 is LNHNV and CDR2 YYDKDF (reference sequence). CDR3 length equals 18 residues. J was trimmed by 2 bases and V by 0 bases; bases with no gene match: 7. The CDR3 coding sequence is TGTGCCACCAGCAGAGACGGGACAGGGGGCGTCATAAACACTGAAGCTTTCTTT. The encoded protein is CATSRDGTGGVINTEAFF.

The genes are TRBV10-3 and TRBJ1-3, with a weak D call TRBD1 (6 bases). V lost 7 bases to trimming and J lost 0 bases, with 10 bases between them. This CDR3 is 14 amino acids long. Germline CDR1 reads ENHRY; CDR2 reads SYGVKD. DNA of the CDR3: TGTGCCATCACTTGGGACATCTCTGGAAACACCATATATTTT. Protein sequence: CAITWDISGNTIYF.

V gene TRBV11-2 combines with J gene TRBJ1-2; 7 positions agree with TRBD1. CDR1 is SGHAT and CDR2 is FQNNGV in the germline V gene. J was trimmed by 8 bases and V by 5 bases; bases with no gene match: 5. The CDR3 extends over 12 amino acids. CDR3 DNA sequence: TGTGCCAGCAGCCCCGGGACAGCGGGCTACACCTTC. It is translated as CASSPGTAGYTF.

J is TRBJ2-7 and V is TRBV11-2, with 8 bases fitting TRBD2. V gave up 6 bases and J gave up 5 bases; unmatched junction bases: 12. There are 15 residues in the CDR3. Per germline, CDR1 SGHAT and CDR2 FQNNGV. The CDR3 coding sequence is TGTGCCAGCAGTCAGACGGGACTAGTAGGACACGAGCAGTACTTC. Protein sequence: CASSQTGLVGHEQYF.

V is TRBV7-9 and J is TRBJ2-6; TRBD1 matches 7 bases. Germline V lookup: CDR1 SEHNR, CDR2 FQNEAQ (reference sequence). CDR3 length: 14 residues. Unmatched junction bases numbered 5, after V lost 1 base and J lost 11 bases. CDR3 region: CASSLVGTADVLTF. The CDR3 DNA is TGTGCCAGCAGCTTAGTCGGGACAGCGGACGTCCTGACTTTC.

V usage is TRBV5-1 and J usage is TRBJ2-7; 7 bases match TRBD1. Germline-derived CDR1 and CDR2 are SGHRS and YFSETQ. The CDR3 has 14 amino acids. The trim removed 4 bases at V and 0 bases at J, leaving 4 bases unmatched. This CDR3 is CASSKRDSSYEQYF. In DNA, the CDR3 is TGCGCCAGCAGCAAAAGGGACAGCTCCTACGAGCAGTACTTC. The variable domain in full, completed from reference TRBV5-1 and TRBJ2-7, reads KAGVTQTPRYLIKTRGQQVTLSCSPISGHRSVSWYQQTPGQGLQFLFEYFSETQRNKGNFPGRFSGRQFSNSRSEMNVSTLELGDSALYLCASSKRDSSYEQYFGPGTRLTVT.

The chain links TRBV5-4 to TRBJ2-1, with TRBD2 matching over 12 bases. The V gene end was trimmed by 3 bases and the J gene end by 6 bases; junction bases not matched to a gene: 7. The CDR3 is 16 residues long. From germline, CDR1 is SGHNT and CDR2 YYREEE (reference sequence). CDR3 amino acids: CASSSPTSGGSNEQFF. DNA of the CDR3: TGTGCCAGCAGCTCTCCCACTAGCGGGGGGAGCAATGAGCAGTTCTTC.

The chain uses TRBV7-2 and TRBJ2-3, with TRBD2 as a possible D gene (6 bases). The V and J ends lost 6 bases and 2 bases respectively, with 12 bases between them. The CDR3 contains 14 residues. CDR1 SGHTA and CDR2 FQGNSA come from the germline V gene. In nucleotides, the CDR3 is TGTGCCAGCAGGGGCGGGGTGCACACAGATACGCAGTATTTT. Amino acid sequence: CASRGGVHTDTQYF.

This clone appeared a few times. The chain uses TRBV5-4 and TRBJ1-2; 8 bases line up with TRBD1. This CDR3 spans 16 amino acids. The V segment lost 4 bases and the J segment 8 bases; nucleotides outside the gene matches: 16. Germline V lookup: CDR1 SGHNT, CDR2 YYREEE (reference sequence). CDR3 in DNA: TGTGCCAGCAGCCTGGGGTCTGCCCAGGGGGCAGGCGGCTACACCTTC. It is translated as CASSLGSAQGAGGYTF.